This TCR beta chain was sequenced in a study of cytotoxic CD8 clonotypes in ibrutinib-treated CLL. TCRdb keeps only in-frame clones here, not all; method: immunoSEQ multiplex PCR. The sample shows approximately 50,000 clones, 54% of them seen only once. Germline CDR1 SEHNR, CDR2 FQNEAQ (reference sequence). The V and J ends lost 1 base and 3 bases respectively, with 10 bases between them. The length of the CDR3 is 14 residues. This receptor was obtained from a human donor with chronic lymphocytic leukemia. V usage is TRBV7-9 and J usage is TRBJ2-7; possibly TRBD2 for D (6 bases). The input for sequencing was PBMCs, taken at disease progression, from a patient treated with ibrutinib. In DNA form, the CDR3 reads TGTGCCAGCAGCTTAGATGTGGGAGGCTACGAGCAGTACTTC. It yields the protein CASSLDVGGYEQYF.